Following are 6 T cell receptor beta chains from one sample sequenced in a study of shared clonotypes between healthy human individuals. The repertoire was sequenced with immunoSEQ multiplex PCR; TCRdb's copy has only in-frame clones and lacks some. The data hold 2.3 million or so clones, with 85% to 95% observed a single time. The sequenced sample was naive CD4+ T cells from PBMCs. Subset of the sample: CD45RA+ positively selected. All receptors come from a young man in good health. Some clones in this sample may be carry-over from other donors' samples.

This clone was counted once. The CDR3 region has the DNA TGTGCCAGCTCACCACAGACTCTAGCGGGAGTTCGGGTGGGTACAGATACGCAGTATTTT. Translating it yields CASSPQTLAGVRVGTDTQYF. The rearrangement joins TRBV18 to TRBJ2-3, with TRBD2 identical over 10 bases. Germline CDR1 reads KGHSH; CDR2 reads LQKENI. The CDR3 consists of 20 residues. The V segment lost 1 base and the J segment 3 bases; nucleotides outside the gene matches: 16.

A word on this clone: One end of the junction does not line up with germline, which may come from a read error. CDR3 bases: TGTGCCAGCAACTCCGTAGGGGGAGATGCGCAGTATTTT. Translating gives CASNSVGGDAQYF. The chain uses TRBV7-9 and TRBJ2-3, with D perhaps matching TRBD1 (6 bases). The CDR3 extends over 13 amino acids. In germline, CDR1 is SEHNR, CDR2 FQNEAQ (reference sequence).

The chain recombines TRBV30 with TRBJ1-6, with D unclear. V lost 2 bases and J 7 bases, leaving 9 bases between the germline ends. Per germline, CDR1 GTSNPN and CDR2 SVGIG (reference sequence). The CDR3 consists of 13 residues. The CDR3 nucleotides read TGTGCCTGGAGTTTGAACAGCAATTCACCCCTCCACTTT. Translated: CAWSLNSNSPLHF.

The chain combines TRBV19 with TRBJ1-2; 7 positions agree with TRBD1. Germline V lookup: CDR1 LNHDA, CDR2 SQIVND (reference sequence). V trimming: 4 bases; J trimming: 6 bases; junction bases outside the gene matches: 5. The CDR3 is 13 residues long. CDR3 sequence: CASSTGTANGYTF. DNA for the CDR3: TGTGCCAGTAGTACGGGGACAGCTAATGGCTACACCTTC.

The chain has TRBV28 and TRBJ1-1; D unresolved. This CDR3 spans 14 amino acids. The V gene's germline CDR1 is MDHEN and CDR2 SYDVKM. V lost 4 bases and J lost 2, with 11 bases in between. In DNA form, the CDR3 reads TGTGCCAGCAGTTCGAGCGGGCTTAACACTGAAGCTTTCTTT. Translating it yields CASSSSGLNTEAFF.

The gene calls are TRBV28 and TRBJ2-1; D unclear. Deletions cut 5 bases from V and 13 bases from J, with 21 bases between. The CDR3 contains 14 residues. CDR1 and CDR2 (germline): MDHEN, SYDVKM. The CDR3 nucleotides read TGTGCCAGCAGTCTCGGACCACCGTCAGGAACACAGTTCTTC. Translating it yields CASSLGPPSGTQFF.